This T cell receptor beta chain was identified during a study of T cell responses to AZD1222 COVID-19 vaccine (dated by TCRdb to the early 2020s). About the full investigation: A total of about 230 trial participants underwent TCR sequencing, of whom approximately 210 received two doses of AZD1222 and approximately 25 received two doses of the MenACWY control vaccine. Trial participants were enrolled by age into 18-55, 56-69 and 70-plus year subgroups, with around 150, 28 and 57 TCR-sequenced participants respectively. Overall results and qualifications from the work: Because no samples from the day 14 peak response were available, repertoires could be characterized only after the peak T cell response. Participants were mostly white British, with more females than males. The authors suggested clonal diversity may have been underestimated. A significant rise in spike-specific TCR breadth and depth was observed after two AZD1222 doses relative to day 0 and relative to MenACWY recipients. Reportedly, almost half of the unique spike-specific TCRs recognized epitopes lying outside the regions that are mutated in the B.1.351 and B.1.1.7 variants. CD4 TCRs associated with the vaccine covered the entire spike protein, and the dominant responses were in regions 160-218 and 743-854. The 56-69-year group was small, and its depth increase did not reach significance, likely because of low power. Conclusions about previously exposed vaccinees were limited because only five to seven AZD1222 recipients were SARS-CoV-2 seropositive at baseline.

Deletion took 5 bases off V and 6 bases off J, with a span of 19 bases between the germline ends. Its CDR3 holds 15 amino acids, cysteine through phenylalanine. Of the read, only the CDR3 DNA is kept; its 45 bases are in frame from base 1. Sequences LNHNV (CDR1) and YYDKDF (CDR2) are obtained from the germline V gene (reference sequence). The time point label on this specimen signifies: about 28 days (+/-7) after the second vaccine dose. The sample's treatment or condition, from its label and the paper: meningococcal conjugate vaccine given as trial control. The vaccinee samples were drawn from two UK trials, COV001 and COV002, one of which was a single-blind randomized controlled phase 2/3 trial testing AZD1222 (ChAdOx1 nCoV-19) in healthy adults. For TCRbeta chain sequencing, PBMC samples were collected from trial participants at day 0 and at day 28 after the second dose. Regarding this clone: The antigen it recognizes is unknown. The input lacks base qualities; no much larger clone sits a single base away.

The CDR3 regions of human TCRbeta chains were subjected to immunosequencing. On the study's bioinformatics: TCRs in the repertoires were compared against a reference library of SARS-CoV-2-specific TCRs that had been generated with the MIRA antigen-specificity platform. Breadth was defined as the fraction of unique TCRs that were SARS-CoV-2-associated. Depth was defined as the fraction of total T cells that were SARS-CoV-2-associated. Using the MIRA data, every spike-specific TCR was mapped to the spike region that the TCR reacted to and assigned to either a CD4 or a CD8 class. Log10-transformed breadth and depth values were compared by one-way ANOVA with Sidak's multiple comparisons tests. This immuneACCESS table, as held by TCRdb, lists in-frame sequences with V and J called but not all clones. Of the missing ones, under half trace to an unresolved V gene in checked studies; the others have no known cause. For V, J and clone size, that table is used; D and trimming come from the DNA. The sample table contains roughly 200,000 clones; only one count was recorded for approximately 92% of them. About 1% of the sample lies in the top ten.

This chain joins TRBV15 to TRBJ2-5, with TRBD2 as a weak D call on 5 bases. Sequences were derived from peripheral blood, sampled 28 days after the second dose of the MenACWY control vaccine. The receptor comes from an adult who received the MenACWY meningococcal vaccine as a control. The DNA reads TGTGCCACCAGCGGGAAAGCGGACTCACCGAAGACCCAGTACTTC. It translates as CATSGKADSPKTQYF.